This TCR beta chain was profiled in a study of CD8+ T cells in alopecia areata. Study overall: Patients received oral tofacitinib, 5 to 10 mg twice daily, for moderate-to-severe alopecia areata. Study results and limitations: Sequencing of scalp tissue also captures the resident alphabeta T cells of normal skin. Mice showed TCR sharing more clearly than patients did, possibly owing to HLA.

Remarks on this clone: As yet, its antigen is unknown.

RNA was extracted and reverse transcribed into cDNA as the sequencing template. Sequencing used immunoSEQ multiplex PCR; TCRdb keeps in-frame clones, though not all of them. The profile covers about 190,000 clones, with 50% to 60% appearing a single time and roughly 0.67% taken by the ten largest. Treatment: oral pan-JAK inhibitor, 5-10 mg twice daily. CDR1 and CDR2 (germline): MDHEN, SYDVKM. This CDR3 spans 14 amino acids. V gave up 10 bases and J gave up 8 bases; unmatched junction bases: 15. The receptor was isolated from a human donor with alopecia areata. The chain recombines TRBV28 with TRBJ1-2, with TRBD1 matching over 8 bases. The sequences come from CD4+ T cells sorted from blood, collected at week 4, from a patient treated with tofacitinib. The chain's CDR3 is CATLQDRVSGGYTF. CDR3 sequence (DNA): TGTGCCACCCTCCAGGACAGGGTCTCCGGAGGCTACACCTTC.